This T cell receptor (beta chain) emerged from a study of T cells in Graves' hyperthyroidism and ophthalmopathy. This clonotype showed up many times. The antigen is not known. Germline values: CDR1 SEHNR, CDR2 FQNEAQ (reference sequence). This CDR3 has 17 residues. Trimming removed 5 bases from V and 4 bases from J, with 21 bases in between. Ophthalmopathy patients had moderate-to-severe active disease, CAS ≥3, NOSPECS ≥4, and disease duration under 3 months. Investigators excluded patients with uncontrolled infection, other autoimmune disease, pregnancy or lactation. Thyroid ultrasound and orbital computed tomography, with clinical symptoms and serum thyroxine and TRAb, informed diagnoses. Study-level results: A 13 V-J signature model discriminated ophthalmopathy versus stable hyperthyroidism.

Amplified TCR beta CDR3 regions derived from RNA transcripts. An initial round of RT-PCR targeting the TCR CDR3 relied on the HTBI primer set. TCRdb analysed the multiplex PCR reads with MiXCR anew, one entry per CDR3 protein. The data show roughly 350,000 distinct CDR3 sequences, around 15% seen once. This receptor was obtained from a woman aged 35 to 49 with Graves' ophthalmopathy. The V and J genes are TRBV7-9 and TRBJ2-1, with D perhaps TRBD1 or TRBD2 (5 bases each). The material sequenced was blood. The CDR3 spells CASSPRSRGRWYNEQFF. Here the CDR3 DNA reads TGTGCCAGCAGCCCAAGATCCCGGGGCAGGTGGTACAATGAGCAGTTCTTC.